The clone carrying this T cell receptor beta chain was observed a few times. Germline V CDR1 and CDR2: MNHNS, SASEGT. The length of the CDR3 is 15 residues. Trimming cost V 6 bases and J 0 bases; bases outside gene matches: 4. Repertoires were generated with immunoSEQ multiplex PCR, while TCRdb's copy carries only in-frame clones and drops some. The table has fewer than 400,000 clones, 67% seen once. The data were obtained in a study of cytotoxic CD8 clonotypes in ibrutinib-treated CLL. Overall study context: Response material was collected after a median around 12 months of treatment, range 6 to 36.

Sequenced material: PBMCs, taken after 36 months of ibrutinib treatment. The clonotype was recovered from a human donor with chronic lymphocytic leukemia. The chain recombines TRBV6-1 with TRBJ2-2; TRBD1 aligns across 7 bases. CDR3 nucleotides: TGTGCCAGCAGACCCGGGACAGCGAACACCGGGGAGCTGTTTTTT. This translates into CASRPGTANTGELFF.